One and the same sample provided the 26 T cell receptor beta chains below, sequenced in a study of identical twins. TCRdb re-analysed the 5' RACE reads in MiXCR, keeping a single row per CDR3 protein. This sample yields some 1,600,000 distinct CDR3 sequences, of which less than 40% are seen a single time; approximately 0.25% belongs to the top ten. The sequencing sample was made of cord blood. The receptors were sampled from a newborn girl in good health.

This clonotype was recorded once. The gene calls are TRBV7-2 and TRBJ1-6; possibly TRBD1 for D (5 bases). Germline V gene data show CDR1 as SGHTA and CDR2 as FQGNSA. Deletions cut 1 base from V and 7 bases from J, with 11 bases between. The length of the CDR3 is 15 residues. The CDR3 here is CASSLGGAQNSPLHF. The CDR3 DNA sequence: TGTGCCAGCAGCTTAGGTGGGGCCCAGAATTCACCCCTCCACTTT.

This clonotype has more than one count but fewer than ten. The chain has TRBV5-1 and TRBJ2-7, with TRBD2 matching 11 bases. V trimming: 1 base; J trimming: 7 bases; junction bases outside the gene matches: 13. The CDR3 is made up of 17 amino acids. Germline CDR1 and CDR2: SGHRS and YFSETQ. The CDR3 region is CASSLRASGRSYNEQYF. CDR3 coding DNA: TGCGCCAGCAGCTTGAGGGCTAGCGGGAGGTCCTACAATGAGCAGTACTTC.

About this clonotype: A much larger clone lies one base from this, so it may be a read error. CDR3 sequence: CASSKDRGRTDAQYF. DNA of the CDR3: TGTGCCAGCAGCAAAGACAGGGGGCGGACAGATGCGCAGTATTTT. This chain connects TRBV21-1 to TRBJ2-3; the D call of TRBD1 is as the table states it, not checked on the DNA. TRBV21-1 is listed as a pseudogene. This CDR3 has 15 amino acids.

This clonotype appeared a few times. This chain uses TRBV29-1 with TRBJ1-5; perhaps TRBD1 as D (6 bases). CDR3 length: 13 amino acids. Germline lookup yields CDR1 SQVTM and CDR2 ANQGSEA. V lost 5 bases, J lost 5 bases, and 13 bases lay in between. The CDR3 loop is CSVSTGTDQPQHF. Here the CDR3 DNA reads TGCAGCGTTTCTACAGGGACCGATCAGCCCCAGCATTTT. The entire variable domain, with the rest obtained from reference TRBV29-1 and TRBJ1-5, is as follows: SAVISQKPSRDICQRGTSLTIQCQVDSQVTMMFWYRQQPGQSLTLIATANQGSEATYESGFVIDKFPISRPNLTFSTLTVSNMSPEDSSIYLCSVSTGTDQPQHFGDGTRLSIL.

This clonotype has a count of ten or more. The CDR3 DNA follows: TGTGCCAGCAGTTTTACAGGGAAGGGGTATGGCTACACCTTC. Its protein is CASSFTGKGYGYTF. The chain uses TRBV12-3 or TRBV12-4 and TRBJ1-2, with D perhaps matching TRBD1 (6 bases). Trimming took 3 bases from V and 5 from J, leaving 13 bases between them. This CDR3 is 14 amino acids long.

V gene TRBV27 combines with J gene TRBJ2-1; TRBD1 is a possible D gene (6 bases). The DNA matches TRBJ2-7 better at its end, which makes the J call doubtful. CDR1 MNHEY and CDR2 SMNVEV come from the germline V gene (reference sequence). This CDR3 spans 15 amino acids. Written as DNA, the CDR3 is TGTGCCAGCAGTCCCTCGGGACATAGGGGCAATGAGCAGTACTTC. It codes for CASSPSGHRGNEQYF.

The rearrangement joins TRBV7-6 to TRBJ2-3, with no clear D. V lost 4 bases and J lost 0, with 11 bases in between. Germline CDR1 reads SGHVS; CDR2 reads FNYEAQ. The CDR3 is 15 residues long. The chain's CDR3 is CASSYPPASTDTQYF. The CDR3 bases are TGTGCCAGCAGCTACCCACCAGCGAGCACAGATACGCAGTATTTT.

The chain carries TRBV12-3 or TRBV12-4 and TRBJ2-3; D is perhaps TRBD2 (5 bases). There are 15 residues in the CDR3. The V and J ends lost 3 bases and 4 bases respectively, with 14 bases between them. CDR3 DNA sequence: TGTGCCAGCAGTTTTTCGAGGGTCTGGGCAGATACGCAGTATTTT. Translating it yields CASSFSRVWADTQYF.

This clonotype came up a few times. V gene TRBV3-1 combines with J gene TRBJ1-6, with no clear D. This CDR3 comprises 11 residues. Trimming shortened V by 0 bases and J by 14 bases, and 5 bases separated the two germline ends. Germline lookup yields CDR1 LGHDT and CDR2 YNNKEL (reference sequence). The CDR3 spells CASSQERSLHF. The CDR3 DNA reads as TGTGCCAGCAGCCAAGAAAGATCCCTCCACTTT. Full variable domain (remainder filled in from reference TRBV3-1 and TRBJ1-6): DTAVSQTPKYLVTQMGNDKSIKCEQNLGHDTMYWYKQDSKKFLKIMFSYNNKELIINETVPNRFSPKSPDKAHLNLHINSLELGDSAVYFCASSQERSLHFGNGTRLTVT.

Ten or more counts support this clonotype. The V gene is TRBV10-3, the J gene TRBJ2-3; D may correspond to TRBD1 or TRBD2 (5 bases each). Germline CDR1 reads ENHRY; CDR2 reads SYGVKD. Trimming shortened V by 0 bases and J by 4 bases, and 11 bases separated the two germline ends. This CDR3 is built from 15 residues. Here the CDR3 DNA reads TGTGCCATCAGTGAGTCAGCGGACACCTCAGATACGCAGTATTTT. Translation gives CAISESADTSDTQYF.

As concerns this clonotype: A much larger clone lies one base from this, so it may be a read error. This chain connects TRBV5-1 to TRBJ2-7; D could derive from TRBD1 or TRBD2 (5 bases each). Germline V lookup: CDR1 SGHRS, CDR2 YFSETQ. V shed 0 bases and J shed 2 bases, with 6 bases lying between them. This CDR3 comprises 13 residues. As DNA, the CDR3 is TGCGCCAGCAGCTTGGGGGACGCCTACGAGCAGTACTTC. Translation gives CASSLGDAYEQYF.

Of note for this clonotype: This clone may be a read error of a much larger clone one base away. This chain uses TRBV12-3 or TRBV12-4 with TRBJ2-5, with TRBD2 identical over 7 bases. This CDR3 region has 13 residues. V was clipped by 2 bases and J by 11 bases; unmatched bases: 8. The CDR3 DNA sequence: TGTGCCAGCAGTTTACAGGGCGGGAGCAAGCAGTACTTC. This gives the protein CASSLQGGSKQYF.

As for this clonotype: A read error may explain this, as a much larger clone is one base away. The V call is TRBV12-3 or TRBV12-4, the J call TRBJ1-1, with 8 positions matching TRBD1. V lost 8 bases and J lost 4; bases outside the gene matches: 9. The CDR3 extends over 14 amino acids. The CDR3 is CASRDRGRITEAFF. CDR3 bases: TGTGCCAGCCGAGACAGGGGAAGGATCACTGAAGCTTTCTTT.

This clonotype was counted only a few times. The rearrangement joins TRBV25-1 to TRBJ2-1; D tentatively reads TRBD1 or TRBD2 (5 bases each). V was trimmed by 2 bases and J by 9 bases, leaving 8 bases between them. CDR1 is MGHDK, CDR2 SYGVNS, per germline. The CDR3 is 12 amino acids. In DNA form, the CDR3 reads TGTGCCAGCAGTGAAGGGGGAAGTGAGCAGTTCTTC. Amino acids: CASSEGGSEQFF.

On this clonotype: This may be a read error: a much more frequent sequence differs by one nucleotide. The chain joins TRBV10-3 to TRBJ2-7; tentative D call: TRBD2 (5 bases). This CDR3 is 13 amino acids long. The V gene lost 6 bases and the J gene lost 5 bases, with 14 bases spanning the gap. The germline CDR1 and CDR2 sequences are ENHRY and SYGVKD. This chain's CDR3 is CAISLASTHEQYF. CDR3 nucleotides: TGTGCCATCAGCCTAGCTAGCACCCACGAGCAGTACTTC.

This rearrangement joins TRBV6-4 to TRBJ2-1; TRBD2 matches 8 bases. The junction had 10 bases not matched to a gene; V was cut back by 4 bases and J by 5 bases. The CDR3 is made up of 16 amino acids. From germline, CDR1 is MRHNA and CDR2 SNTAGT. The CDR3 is CASSGQAGGPNNEQFF. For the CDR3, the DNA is TGTGCCAGCAGTGGTCAGGCGGGGGGTCCCAACAATGAGCAGTTCTTC.

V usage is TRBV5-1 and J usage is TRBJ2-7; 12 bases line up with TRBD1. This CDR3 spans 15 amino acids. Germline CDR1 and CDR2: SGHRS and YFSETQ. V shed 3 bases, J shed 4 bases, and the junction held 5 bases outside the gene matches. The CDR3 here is CASSSGQGAKYEQYF. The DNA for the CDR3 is TGCGCCAGCAGCTCGGGACAGGGGGCGAAGTACGAGCAGTACTTC.

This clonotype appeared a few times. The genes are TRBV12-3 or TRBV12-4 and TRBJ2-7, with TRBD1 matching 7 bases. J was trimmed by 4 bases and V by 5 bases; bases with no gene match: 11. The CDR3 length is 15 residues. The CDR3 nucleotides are TGTGCCAGCAGTCCGCAGCACGTACAGGGGTACGAGCAGTACTTC. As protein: CASSPQHVQGYEQYF.

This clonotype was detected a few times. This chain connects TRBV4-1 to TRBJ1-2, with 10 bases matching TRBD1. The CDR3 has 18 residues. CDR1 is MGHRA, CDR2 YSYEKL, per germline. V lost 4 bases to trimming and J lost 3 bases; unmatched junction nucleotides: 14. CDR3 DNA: TGCGCCAGCAGCCCCCCCGGGCTAGGACAGGGGGTCTACTATGGCTACACCTTC. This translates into CASSPPGLGQGVYYGYTF.

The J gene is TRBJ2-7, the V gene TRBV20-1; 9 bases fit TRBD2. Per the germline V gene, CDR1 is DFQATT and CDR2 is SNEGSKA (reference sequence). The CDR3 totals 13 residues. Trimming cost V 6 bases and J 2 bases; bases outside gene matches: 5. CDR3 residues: CSADGLATYEQYF. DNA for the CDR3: TGCAGTGCCGACGGACTAGCGACCTACGAGCAGTACTTC.

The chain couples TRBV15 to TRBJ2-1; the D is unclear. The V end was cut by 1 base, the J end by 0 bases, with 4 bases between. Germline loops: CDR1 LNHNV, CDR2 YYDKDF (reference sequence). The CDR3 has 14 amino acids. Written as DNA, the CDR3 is TGTGCCACCAGCAGAGGCATCTCCTACAATGAGCAGTTCTTC. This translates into CATSRGISYNEQFF.

CDR3 loop: CAISEPREGGNQPQHF. In DNA form, the CDR3 reads TGTGCCATCAGTGAGCCCCGGGAGGGCGGCAATCAGCCCCAGCATTTT. The V and J genes are TRBV10-3 and TRBJ1-5; no firm D call. Trimming left V 2 bases short and J 2 bases short, with 13 bases between. Looked up from germline, CDR1 is ENHRY and CDR2 is SYGVKD. CDR3 length equals 16 residues.

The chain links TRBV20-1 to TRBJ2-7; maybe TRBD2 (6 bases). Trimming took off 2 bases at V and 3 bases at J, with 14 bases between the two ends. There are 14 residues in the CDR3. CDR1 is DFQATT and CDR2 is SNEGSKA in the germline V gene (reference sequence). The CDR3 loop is CSARFRTTYYEQYF. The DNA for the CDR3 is TGCAGTGCTAGATTTCGGACTACCTACTACGAGCAGTACTTC.

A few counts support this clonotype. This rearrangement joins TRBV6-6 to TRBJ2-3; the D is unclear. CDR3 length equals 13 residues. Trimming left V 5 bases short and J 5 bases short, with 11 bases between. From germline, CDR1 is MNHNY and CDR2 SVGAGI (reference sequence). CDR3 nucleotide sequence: TGTGCCAGCAGTAGGATTATCGGAGATACGCAGTATTTT. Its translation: CASSRIIGDTQYF.

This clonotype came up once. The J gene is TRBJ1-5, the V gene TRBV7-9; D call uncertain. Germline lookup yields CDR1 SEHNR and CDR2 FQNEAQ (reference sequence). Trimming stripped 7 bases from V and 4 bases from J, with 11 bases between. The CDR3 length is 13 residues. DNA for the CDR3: TGTGCCAGCAAGGGCGGAGGGAATCAGCCCCAGCATTTT. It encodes CASKGGGNQPQHF.

The CDR3 protein is CASSFTRRGYTEAFF. CDR3 coding DNA: TGTGCCAGCAGTTTTACCCGCAGGGGATACACTGAAGCTTTCTTT. The chain recombines TRBV12-3 or TRBV12-4 with TRBJ1-1; TRBD1 might be the D (6 bases). Trimming shortened V by 3 bases and J by 3 bases, and 14 bases separated the two germline ends. There are 15 residues in the CDR3.